This T cell receptor (beta chain) was sequenced in a study of siplizumab effects on memory and regulatory T cells. General study results and limits: Researchers did not confirm the suppressive function of proliferating Tregs from siplizumab cultures. Siplizumab caused a significant drop in alloreactive sequences traceable to unstimulated CD4+ memory cells. Treg-derived clones made up an average of roughly 66% of mappable alloreactive CD4+ clones with siplizumab and over 25% in controls.

The CDR3 has 13 amino acids. Germline V gives CDR1 SGHRS, CDR2 YFSETQ. Trimming took 1 base from V and 8 from J, leaving 10 bases between them. On this clone itself: Its specificity is unknown.

Per sample, the assay covered 100,000 or so TCR templates. Measured with immunoSEQ multiplex PCR; TCRdb has only the in-frame clones, and not every one. The table has approximately 94,000 clones, 94% seen once; the top ten hold 1% to 1.5%. The V call is TRBV5-1, the J call TRBJ2-1, with a possible D match to TRBD2 (6 bases). Material for sequencing was non-Treg CD4+ T cells sorted from blood. This TCR derives from a human donor in good health. The CDR3 here is CASSLSWGDEQFF. For the CDR3, the DNA is TGCGCCAGCAGCTTGTCGTGGGGGGATGAGCAGTTCTTC.